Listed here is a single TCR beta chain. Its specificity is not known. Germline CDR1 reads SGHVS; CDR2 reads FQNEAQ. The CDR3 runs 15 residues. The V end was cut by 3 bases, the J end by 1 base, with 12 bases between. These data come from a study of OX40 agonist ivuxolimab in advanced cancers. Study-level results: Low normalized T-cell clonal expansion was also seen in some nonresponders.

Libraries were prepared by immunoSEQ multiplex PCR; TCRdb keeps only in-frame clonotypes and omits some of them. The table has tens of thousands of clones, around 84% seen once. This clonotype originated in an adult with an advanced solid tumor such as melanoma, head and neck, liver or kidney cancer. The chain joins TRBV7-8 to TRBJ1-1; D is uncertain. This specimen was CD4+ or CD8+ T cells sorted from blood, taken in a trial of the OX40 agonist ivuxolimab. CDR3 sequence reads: CASSFPHGRNTEAFF. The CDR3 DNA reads TGTGCCAGCAGCTTTCCCCACGGTAGGAACACTGAAGCTTTCTTT.